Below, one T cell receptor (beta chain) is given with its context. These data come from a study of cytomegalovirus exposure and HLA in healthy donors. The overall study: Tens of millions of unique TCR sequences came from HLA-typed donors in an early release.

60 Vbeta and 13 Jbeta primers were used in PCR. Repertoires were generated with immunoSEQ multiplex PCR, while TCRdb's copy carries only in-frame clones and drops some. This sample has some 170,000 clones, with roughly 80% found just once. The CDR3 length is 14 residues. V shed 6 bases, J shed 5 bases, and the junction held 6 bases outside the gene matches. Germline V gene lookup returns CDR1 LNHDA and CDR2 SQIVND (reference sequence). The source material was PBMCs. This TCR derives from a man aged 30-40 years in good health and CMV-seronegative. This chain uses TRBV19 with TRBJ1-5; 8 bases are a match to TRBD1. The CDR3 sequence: CASRRTGQYQPQHF. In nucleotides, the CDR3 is TGTGCCAGTAGGCGGACAGGGCAGTATCAGCCCCAGCATTTT. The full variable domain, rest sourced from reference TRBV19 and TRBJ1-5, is DGGITQSPKYLFRKEGQNVTLSCEQNLNHDAMYWYRQDPGQGLRLIYYSQIVNDFQKGDIAEGYSVSREKKESFPLTVTSAQKNPTAFYLCASRRTGQYQPQHFGDGTRLSIL.